The source of this T cell receptor beta chain is a study of CD8 T cells in cerebrospinal fluid in Alzheimer's disease (dated by TCRdb to 2020 to 2021). Notes on the research overall: The study assessed CSF T cell clonal expansion with two single-cell approaches: plate-based nested PCR sequencing and droplet-based sequencing. The droplet-based CSF comparison of patients and controls included roughly nine healthy controls (almost 11,000 cells) and roughly nine patients with MCI or Alzheimer's disease (approximately 10,000 cells). The CSF gene-expression analysis, which included patients with Parkinson's disease, covered a total of approximately 22 samples. Whether clonally expanded T cells were present in cerebrospinal fluid from healthy elderly individuals and from patients with neurodegenerative disease was tested. Study-level results and caveats: Only samples with detectable clones went into the overall clonality comparison: 11 healthy, 5 MCI, 5 AD, and 6 PD. The largest CSF clone made up a higher percentage of TCRs in patients with MCI or Alzheimer's disease than in controls. The authors cautioned that detecting EBV-specific TCRs in CSF does not establish a causal link between EBV and Alzheimer's disease. In pooled data, a highly expanded clone (at least 3% of TCRs) was found in 1 of 10 healthy subjects versus 4 of 6 Alzheimer's patients. The EBV-specific clones were neither the most highly expanded clones nor enriched among patients.

The method was 10x single-cell sequencing. Profiling of CSF cells was done with 10X Genomics single-cell V(D)J and 5' gene-expression libraries. CSF single-cell TCR libraries were sequenced on an Illumina NextSeq550. Regarding the original processing steps: V(D)J reads were aligned to the vdj-GRCh38 alts ensemble 2.0.0 reference and processed with the Cell Ranger vdj pipeline. Cell barcodes sharing the same set of productive CDR3 nucleotide sequences were defined as clonotypes. To connect clonality with transcriptional profiles, clonotype information was added to the gene-expression metadata in Seurat v3.0. Exclusion was applied to CSF cells with more than 1,800 genes, more than 7,500 UMIs or more than 10% mitochondrial reads. To find TCRs with known antigen specificity, CDR3-beta sequences were matched against VDJdb. The network analysis of clone sharing was performed with the R package qgraph and was limited to TCRs that had complete alpha and beta chains. The reads underwent TCRdb reprocessing, giving one record for each CDR3 protein sequence and no DNA. Here the V and J calls rest on TCRdb's processing, not on the authors' analysis. This sample's table carries hundreds of distinct CDR3 sequences. The ten largest clonotypes hold 30% to 40% of the sample.

This clonotype qualifies as medium-sized (0.01 to 0.1%) by its frequency, with no count on file. Its antigen remains unidentified. The CDR3 has 12 amino acids, counting the end cysteine and phenylalanine. The nucleotide record is missing. The germline V gene specifies MGHDK as CDR1 and SYGVNS as CDR2. None of the participants had acute infectious disease, and every participant was in good physical condition. Neurodegeneration in patients was confirmed using biomarkers including neurofilament, amyloid-beta and tau. For droplet-based sequencing, live CSF cells were sorted using a live/dead marker. CSF was obtained by lumbar puncture, and immune cells were pelleted by centrifugation at 300g. Each CSF sample was checked for red blood cells, and any sample showing blood contamination was excluded. CSF cells were cryopreserved in freezing medium, frozen at -80 degrees C overnight, and then transferred to liquid nitrogen for storage. Before analysis, CSF samples were kept in storage for less than seven months.

This receptor chain uses TRBV25-1 and TRBJ1-1; TCRdb lists TRBD1, though no DNA is available to test this call. Sequencing input: cerebrospinal fluid. The sequence was collected from a human donor with Alzheimer's disease. For the CDR3, the sequence is CASSAGTAEAFF.